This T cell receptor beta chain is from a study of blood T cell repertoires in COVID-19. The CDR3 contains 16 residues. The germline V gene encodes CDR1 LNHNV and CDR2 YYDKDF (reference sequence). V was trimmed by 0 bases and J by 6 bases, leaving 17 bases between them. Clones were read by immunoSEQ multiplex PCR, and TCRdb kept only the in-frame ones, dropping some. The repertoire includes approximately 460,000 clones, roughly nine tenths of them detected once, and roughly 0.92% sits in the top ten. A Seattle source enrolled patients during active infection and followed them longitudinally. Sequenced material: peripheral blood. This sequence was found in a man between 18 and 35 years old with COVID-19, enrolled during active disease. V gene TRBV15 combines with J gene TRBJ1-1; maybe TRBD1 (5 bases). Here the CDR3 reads CATSRDRGTVAAEAFF. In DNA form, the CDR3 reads TGTGCCACCAGCAGAGATAGGGGCACCGTGGCGGCTGAAGCTTTCTTT.